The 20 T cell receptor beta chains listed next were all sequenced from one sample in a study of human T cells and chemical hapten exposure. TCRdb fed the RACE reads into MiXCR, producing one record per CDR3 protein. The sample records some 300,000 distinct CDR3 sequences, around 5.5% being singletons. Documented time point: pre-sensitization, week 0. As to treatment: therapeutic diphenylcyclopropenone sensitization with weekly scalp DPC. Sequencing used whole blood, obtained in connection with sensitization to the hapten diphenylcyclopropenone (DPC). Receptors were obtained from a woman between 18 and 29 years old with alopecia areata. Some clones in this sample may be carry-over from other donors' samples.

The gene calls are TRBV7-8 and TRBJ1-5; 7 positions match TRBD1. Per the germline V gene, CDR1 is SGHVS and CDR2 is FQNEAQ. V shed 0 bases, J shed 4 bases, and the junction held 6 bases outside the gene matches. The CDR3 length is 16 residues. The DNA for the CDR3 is TGTGCCAGCAGCTTAGCGGGCCAGGGGGAAAATCAGCCCCAGCATTTT. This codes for CASSLAGQGENQPQHF.

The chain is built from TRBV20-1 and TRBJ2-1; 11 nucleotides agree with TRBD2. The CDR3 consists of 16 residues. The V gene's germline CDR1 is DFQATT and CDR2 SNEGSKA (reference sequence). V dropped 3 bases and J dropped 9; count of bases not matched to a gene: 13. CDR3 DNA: TGCAGTGCTAGCCCATTGACTAGCGGGGTGGGTCTTGAGCAGTTCTTC. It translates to CSASPLTSGVGLEQFF.

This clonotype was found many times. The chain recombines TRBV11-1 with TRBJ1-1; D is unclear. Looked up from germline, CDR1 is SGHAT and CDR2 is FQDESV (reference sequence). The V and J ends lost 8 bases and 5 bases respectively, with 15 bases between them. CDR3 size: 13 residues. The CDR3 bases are TGTGCCAGCCTGGTGGCTATCGGGACTGAAGCTTTCTTT. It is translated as CASLVAIGTEAFF.

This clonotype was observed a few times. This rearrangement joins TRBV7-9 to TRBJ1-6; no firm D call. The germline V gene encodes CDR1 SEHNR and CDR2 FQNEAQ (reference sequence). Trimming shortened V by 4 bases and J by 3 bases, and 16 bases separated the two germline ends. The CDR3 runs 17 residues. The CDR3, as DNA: TGTGCCAGCAGCTCAATGACGGCGTACTTCTATAATTCACCCCTCCACTTT. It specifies CASSSMTAYFYNSPLHF.

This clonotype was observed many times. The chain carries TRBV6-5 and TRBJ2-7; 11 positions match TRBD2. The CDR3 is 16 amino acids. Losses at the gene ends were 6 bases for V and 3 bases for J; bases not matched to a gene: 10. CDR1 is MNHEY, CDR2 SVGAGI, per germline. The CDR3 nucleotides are TGTGCCAGCAGCCCCGCTCGACTAGCGGGGTTCTACGAGCAGTACTTC. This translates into CASSPARLAGFYEQYF.

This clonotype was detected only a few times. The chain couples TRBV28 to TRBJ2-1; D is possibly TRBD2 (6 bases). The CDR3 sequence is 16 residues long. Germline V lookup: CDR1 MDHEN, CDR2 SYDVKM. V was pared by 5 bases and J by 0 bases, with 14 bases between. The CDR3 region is CASSPFRDSSYNEQFF. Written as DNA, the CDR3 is TGTGCCAGCAGTCCATTCCGGGACTCCTCCTACAATGAGCAGTTCTTC.

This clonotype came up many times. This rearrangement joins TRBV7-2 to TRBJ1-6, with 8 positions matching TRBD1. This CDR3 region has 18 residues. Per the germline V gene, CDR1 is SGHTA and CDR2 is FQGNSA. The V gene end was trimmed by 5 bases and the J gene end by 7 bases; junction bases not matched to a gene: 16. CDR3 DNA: TGTGCCAGCAGCCGTACAGGGGGATGGGGGTATAGCAATTCACCCCTCCACTTT. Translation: CASSRTGGWGYSNSPLHF.

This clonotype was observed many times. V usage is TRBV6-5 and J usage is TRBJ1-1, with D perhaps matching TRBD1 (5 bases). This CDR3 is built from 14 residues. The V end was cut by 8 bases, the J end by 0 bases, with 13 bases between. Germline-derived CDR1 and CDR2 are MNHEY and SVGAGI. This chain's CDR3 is CASSPGYMNTEAFF. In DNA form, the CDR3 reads TGTGCCAGCTCTCCAGGGTACATGAACACTGAAGCTTTCTTT.

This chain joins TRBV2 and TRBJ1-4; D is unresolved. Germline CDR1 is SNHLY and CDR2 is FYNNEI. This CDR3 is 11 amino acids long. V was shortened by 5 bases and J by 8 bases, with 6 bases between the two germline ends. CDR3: CASSMAEKLFF. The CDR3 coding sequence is TGTGCCAGCAGTATGGCCGAAAAACTGTTTTTT.

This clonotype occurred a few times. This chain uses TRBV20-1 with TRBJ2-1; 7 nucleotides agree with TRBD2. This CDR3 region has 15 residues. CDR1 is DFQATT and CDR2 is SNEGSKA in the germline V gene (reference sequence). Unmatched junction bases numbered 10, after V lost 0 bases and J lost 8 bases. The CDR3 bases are TGCAGTGCTAGAGACGCCCTAAGCGGGGACTATGAGCAGTTCTTC. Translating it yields CSARDALSGDYEQFF.

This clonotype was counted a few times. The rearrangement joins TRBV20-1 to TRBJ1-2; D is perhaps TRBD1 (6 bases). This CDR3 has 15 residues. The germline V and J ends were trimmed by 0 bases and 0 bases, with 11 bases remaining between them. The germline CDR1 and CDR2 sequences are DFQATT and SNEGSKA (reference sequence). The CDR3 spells CSARDERGSNYGYTF. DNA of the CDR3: TGCAGTGCTAGAGATGAAAGGGGGTCTAACTATGGCTACACCTTC.

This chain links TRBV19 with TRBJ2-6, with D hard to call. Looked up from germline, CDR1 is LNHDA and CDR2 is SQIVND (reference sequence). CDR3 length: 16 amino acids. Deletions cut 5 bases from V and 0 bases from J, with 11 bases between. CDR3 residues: CASSALTASGANVLTF. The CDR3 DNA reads TGTGCCAGTAGTGCATTAACAGCCTCTGGGGCCAACGTCCTGACTTTC.

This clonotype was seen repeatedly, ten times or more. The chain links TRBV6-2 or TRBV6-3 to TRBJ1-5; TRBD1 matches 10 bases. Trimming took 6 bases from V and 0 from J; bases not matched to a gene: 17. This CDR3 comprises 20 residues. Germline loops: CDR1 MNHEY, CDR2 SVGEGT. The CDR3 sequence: CASSDLVSGTGAYSNQPQHF. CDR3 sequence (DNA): TGTGCCAGCAGCGATCTTGTTTCCGGGACAGGGGCCTATAGCAATCAGCCCCAGCATTTT.

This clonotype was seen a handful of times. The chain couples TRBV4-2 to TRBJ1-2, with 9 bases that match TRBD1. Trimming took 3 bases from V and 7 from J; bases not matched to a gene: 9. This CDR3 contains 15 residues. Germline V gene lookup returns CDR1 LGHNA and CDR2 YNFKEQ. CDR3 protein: CASSQEQGALGGYTF. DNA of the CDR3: TGTGCCAGCAGCCAGGAACAGGGGGCGCTTGGTGGCTACACCTTC.

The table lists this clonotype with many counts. Here the CDR3 reads CASDLGQLNQPQHF. CDR3 DNA sequence: TGTGCCAGCGATTTGGGACAGTTGAATCAGCCCCAGCATTTT. This chain links TRBV5-8 with TRBJ1-5, with 7 nucleotides matching TRBD1. The CDR3 runs to 14 residues. The V segment lost 7 bases and the J segment 4 bases; nucleotides outside the gene matches: 8. Germline V gene sequence: CDR1 SGHTS, CDR2 YDEGEE.

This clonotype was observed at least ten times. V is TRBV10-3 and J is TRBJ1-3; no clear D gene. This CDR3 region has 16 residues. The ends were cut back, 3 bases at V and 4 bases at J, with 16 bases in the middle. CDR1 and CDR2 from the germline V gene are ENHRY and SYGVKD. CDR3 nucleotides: TGTGCCATCAGTGATCGGGCGCAACAAGGGGGAAACACCATATATTTT. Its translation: CAISDRAQQGGNTIYF.

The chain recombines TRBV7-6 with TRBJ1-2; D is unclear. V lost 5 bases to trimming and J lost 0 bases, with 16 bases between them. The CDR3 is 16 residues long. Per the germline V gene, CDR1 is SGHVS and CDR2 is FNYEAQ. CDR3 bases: TGTGCCAGCAGCCCGCAGGTGCAGCCCGCTAACTATGGCTACACCTTC. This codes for CASSPQVQPANYGYTF.

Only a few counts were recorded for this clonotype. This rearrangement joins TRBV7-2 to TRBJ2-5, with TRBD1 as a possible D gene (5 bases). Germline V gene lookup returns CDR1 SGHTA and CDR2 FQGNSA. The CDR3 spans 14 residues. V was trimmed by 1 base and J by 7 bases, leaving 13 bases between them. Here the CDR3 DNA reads TGTGCCAGCAGCTTAGTTAGGGGTCCAGGGACCCAGTACTTC. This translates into CASSLVRGPGTQYF.

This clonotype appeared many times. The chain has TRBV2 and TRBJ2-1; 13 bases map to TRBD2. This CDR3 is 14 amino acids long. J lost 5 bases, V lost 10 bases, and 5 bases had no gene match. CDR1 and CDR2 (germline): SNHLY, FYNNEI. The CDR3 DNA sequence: TGTGCCACCAAAGGACTAGCGGGGGACAATGAGCAGTTCTTC. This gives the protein CATKGLAGDNEQFF.

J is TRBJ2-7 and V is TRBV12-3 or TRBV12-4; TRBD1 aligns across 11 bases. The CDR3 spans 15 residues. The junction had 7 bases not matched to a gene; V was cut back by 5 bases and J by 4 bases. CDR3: CASSPGTGGKYEQYF. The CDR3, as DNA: TGTGCCAGCAGTCCGGGGACAGGGGGAAAGTACGAGCAGTACTTC.